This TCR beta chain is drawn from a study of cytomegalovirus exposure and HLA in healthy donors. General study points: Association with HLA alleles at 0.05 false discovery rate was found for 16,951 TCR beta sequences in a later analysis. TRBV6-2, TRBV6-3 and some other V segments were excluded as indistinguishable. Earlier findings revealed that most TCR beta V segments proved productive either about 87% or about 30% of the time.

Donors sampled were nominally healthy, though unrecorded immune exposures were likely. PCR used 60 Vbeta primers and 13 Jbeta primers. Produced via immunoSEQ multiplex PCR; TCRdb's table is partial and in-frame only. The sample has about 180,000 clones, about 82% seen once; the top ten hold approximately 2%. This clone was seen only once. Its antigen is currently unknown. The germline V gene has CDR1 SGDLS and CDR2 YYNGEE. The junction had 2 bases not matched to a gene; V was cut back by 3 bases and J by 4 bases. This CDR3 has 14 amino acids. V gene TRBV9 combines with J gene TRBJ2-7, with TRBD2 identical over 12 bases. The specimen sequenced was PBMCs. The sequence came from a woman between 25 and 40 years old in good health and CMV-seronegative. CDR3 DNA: TGTGCCAGCAGCGCGGGACTAGCGGGTTACGAGCAGTACTTC. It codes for CASSAGLAGYEQYF.